These T cell receptor beta chains were read from a single sample in a study of blood T cell repertoires in COVID-19. Profiling relied on immunoSEQ multiplex PCR, and the TCRdb table lists in-frame clones only, not all of them. The sample contains around 100,000 clones, 70% to 90% of which appear only once. Sequenced input: peripheral blood. These receptor sequences come from a man aged 45-65 years with active COVID-19. Each CDR3 is given with its conserved first and last residue. Fields, in order: J gene, V gene, CDR3 protein.

J: TRBJ2-2; V: TRBV6-6; CDR3: CASISGSTGELFF
J: TRBJ2-3; V: TRBV5-1; CDR3: CASRLTSGGARSTDTQYF
J: TRBJ1-1; V: TRBV19; CDR3: CASSIQGATDAEAFF
J: TRBJ2-7; V: TRBV6-2/TRBV6-3; CDR3: CASSAPGGGYEQYF
J: TRBJ2-7; V: TRBV6-1; CDR3: CASSEAGRGYSYEQYF
J: TRBJ2-1; V: TRBV7-2; CDR3: CASSPWGGPSSYNEQFF
J: TRBJ2-1; V: TRBV7-2; CDR3: CASSLDRGNPIF
J: TRBJ2-1; V: TRBV7-2; CDR3: CASSFTSGGADEQFF
J: TRBJ1-1; V: TRBV9; CDR3: CASSVDQGAGTEAFF
J: TRBJ2-6; V: TRBV2; CDR3: CASSAGLGANVLTF
J: TRBJ2-3; V: TRBV30; CDR3: CAWSALGVSTDTQYF
J: TRBJ2-7; V: TRBV2; CDR3: CASILPLYYEQYF
J: TRBJ1-2; V: TRBV18; CDR3: CASSEDGSYGYTF
J: TRBJ1-5; V: TRBV6-6; CDR3: CASSQSGTGVGRYQPQHF
J: TRBJ2-1; V: TRBV6-5; CDR3: CASRPGLIVNEQFF
J: TRBJ2-7; V: TRBV27; CDR3: CASSFLSFSGLGEQYF
J: TRBJ1-5; V: TRBV19; CDR3: CASSQGVLRNQPQHF
J: TRBJ2-4; V: TRBV10-3; CDR3: CAISEGQGSGIQYF